Listed here are 15 T cell receptor beta chains from one sample, sequenced in a study of T cell responses to AZD1222 COVID-19 vaccine (TCRdb year 2021). The intended sense of this specimen's time point label: about 28 days (+/-7) after the second vaccine dose. Library preparation was by the immunoSEQ multiplex PCR assay. TCRdb mirrors the immuneACCESS table, restricted to in-frame sequences. Some clones are absent from its copies; in checked studies, under half trace to an unresolved V gene, and the reason for the others is unknown. This sample has about 85,000 clones in its table, and around 93% of those were observed once. The ten largest clones add up to more than 7.5% of the sample. The sequences come from peripheral blood, collected 28 days after the second AZD1222 dose. These receptors all come from an adult who received the AZD1222 COVID-19 vaccine.

The chain employs TRBV24-1 and TRBJ2-1; no reliable D call. V shed 7 bases and J shed 1 base, with 13 bases lying between them. Germline loops: CDR1 KGHDR, CDR2 SFDVKD. The CDR3 spans 15 residues. The CDR3 sequence is CATRGGMGSYNEQFF. CDR3 nucleotides: TGTGCCACCAGGGGTGGGATGGGGTCCTACAATGAGCAGTTCTTC.

The rearrangement links TRBV6-5 to TRBJ2-1; D call uncertain. V was trimmed by 0 bases and J by 2 bases, leaving 8 bases between them. The germline V gene has CDR1 MNHEY and CDR2 SVGAGI. The CDR3 covers 15 residues. Here the CDR3 reads CASSYSKVTYNEQFF. CDR3 bases: TGTGCCAGCAGTTACTCGAAGGTGACCTACAATGAGCAGTTCTTC.

The J gene is TRBJ2-7, the V gene TRBV28; 9 bases are a match to TRBD2. Per germline, CDR1 MDHEN and CDR2 SYDVKM. CDR3 length: 16 amino acids. J gave up 3 bases and V 6 bases, and 12 bases lay outside the gene matches. For the CDR3, the DNA is TGTGCCAGCAGGTCGCTAGCGGGATTCGGTTTCTACGAGCAGTACTTC. It translates to CASRSLAGFGFYEQYF.

The chain combines TRBV7-3 with TRBJ2-1; 9 bases are shared with TRBD2. The germline gives CDR1 SGHTA, CDR2 FQGTGA. Trimming cost V 5 bases and J 0 bases; bases outside gene matches: 2. The CDR3 contains 15 residues. DNA of the CDR3: TGTGCCAGCAGCCCTAGCGGGATCTCCTACAATGAGCAGTTCTTC. Its translation: CASSPSGISYNEQFF.

The DNA of the CDR3 is TGTGCCAGCAGTCCCGTCGGGGACAGGGAGTTCTTC. As protein: CASSPVGDREFF. The chain recombines TRBV28 with TRBJ2-1; 9 positions match TRBD1. V lost 5 bases and J lost 14; bases outside the gene matches: 7. The CDR3 is 12 amino acids. Germline values: CDR1 MDHEN, CDR2 SYDVKM.

The sample holds one count of this clone. The chain recombines TRBV19 with TRBJ1-5, with TRBD1 matching over 10 bases. The CDR3 has 15 amino acids. Germline-derived CDR1 and CDR2 are LNHDA and SQIVND (reference sequence). Trimming took 3 bases from V and 11 from J; bases not matched to a gene: 10. CDR3 in amino acids: CASSMGDRGVMSQHF. Written as DNA, the CDR3 is TGTGCCAGTAGTATGGGGGACAGGGGCGTTATGTCCCAGCATTTT.

This sequence joins TRBV9 and TRBJ1-3; 10 nucleotides line up with TRBD1. The germline CDR1 and CDR2 sequences are SGDLS and YYNGEE. CDR3 length: 15 amino acids. V lost 2 bases and J lost 12; bases outside the gene matches: 11. In nucleotides, the CDR3 is TGTGCCAGCAGCGTTTTGGGACAGGGGCGCCCCAGCATATATTTT. This sequence encodes CASSVLGQGRPSIYF.

This clone was observed a handful of times. The rearrangement uses TRBV29-1 and TRBJ2-2, with 7 bases that match TRBD1. The V gene end was trimmed by 4 bases and the J gene end by 7 bases; junction bases not matched to a gene: 6. Germline V gene sequence: CDR1 SQVTM, CDR2 ANQGSEA. The CDR3 is made up of 13 amino acids. The CDR3 region has the DNA TGCAGCGTTGCCGGGACAGAGAACGGGGAGCTGTTTTTT. As protein: CSVAGTENGELFF.

This chain joins TRBV5-1 and TRBJ2-2, with 8 bases identical to TRBD1. The CDR3 sequence is 16 residues long. Germline values: CDR1 SGHRS, CDR2 YFSETQ. Trimming at V came to 3 bases and at J to 3 bases, leaving 7 bases not matched to a gene. In DNA form, the CDR3 reads TGCGCCAGCAGCTCCGGACAGGGACCTGACACCGGGGAGCTGTTTTTT. Amino acids: CASSSGQGPDTGELFF.

The chain employs TRBV6-4 and TRBJ2-1, with 14 positions matching TRBD2. The CDR3 contains 14 residues. Germline assignment: CDR1 MRHNA and CDR2 SNTAGT. V was clipped by 3 bases and J by 9 bases; unmatched bases: 1. CDR3 residues: CASSEGLAGVEQFF. The DNA for the CDR3 is TGTGCCAGCAGTGAGGGACTAGCGGGGGTTGAGCAGTTCTTC.

The chain recombines TRBV19 with TRBJ1-5; 7 bases fit TRBD1. The germline CDR1 and CDR2 sequences are LNHDA and SQIVND (reference sequence). V dropped 5 bases and J dropped 0; count of bases not matched to a gene: 13. CDR3 length: 18 amino acids. The CDR3 bases are TGTGCCAGTAGTCCCATCCCCGGACAGGAATATAGCAATCAGCCCCAGCATTTT. Amino acids: CASSPIPGQEYSNQPQHF.

The chain employs TRBV4-3 and TRBJ1-1; D gene unclear. CDR1 is LGHNA and CDR2 is YSLEER in the germline V gene. This CDR3 spans 16 amino acids. Trimming stripped 0 bases from V and 5 bases from J, with 16 bases between. CDR3 nucleotide sequence: TGCGCCAGCAGCCAAGATCTCAGAGGGAGGGATACTGAAGCTTTCTTT. It translates to CASSQDLRGRDTEAFF.

The CDR3 is CSVAPGEEQFF. DNA for the CDR3: TGCAGCGTTGCTCCGGGAGAGGAGCAGTTCTTC. This chain links TRBV29-1 with TRBJ2-1; D possibly corresponds to TRBD2 (6 bases). The CDR3 length is 11 residues. V was pared by 4 bases and J by 10 bases, with 11 bases between. Germline V lookup: CDR1 SQVTM, CDR2 ANQGSEA.

This clone was counted between two and nine times. The chain couples TRBV28 to TRBJ2-7; TRBD1 agrees at 10 bases. The CDR3 consists of 13 residues. With 6 bases clipped from V and 5 bases from J, the junction kept 4 bases outside the gene matches. Germline-derived CDR1 and CDR2 are MDHEN and SYDVKM. The CDR3 nucleotides read TGTGCCAGCAGGCGACAGGGGGCCAACGAGCAGTACTTC. Translating gives CASRRQGANEQYF.

The chain is built from TRBV19 and TRBJ1-2; D remains unclear. Trimming took 6 bases from V and 5 from J, leaving 19 bases between them. CDR3 size: 15 residues. Germline CDR1 and CDR2: LNHDA and SQIVND (reference sequence). The CDR3 is CASSTSKWVDYGYTF. CDR3 nucleotide sequence: TGTGCCAGTAGCACCTCCAAGTGGGTGGATTATGGCTACACCTTC. Drawing the rest from reference TRBV19 and TRBJ1-2, the complete variable domain is DGGITQSPKYLFRKEGQNVTLSCEQNLNHDAMYWYRQDPGQGLRLIYYSQIVNDFQKGDIAEGYSVSREKKESFPLTVTSAQKNPTAFYLCASSTSKWVDYGYTFGSGTRLTVV.